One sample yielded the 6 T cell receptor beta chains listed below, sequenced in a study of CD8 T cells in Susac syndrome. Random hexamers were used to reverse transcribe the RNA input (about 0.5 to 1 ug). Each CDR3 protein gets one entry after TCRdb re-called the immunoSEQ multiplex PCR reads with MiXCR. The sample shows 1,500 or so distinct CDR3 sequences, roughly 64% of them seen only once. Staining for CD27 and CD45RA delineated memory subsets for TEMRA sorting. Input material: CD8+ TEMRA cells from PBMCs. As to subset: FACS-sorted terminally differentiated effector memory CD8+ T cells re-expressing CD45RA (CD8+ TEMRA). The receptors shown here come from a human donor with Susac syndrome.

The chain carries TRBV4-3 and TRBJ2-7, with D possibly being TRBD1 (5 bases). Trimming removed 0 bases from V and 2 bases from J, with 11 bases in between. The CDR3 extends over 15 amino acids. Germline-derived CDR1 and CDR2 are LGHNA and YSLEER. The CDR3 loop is CASSQDLAGTYEQYF. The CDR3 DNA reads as TGCGCCAGCAGCCAAGATTTAGCAGGGACCTACGAGCAGTACTTC.

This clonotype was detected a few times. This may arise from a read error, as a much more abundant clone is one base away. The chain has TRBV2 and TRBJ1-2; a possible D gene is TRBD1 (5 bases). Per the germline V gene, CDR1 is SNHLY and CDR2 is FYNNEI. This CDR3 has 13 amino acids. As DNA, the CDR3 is TGTGCCATCAGTGGACAAAGTAACTATGGCTACACCTTC. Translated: CAISGQSNYGYTF.

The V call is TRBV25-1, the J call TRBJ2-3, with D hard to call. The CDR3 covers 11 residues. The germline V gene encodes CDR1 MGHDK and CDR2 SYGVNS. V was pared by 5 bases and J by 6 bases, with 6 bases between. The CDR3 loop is CASSNGDTQYF. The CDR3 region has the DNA TGTGCCAGCAGTAACGGCGATACGCAGTATTTT.

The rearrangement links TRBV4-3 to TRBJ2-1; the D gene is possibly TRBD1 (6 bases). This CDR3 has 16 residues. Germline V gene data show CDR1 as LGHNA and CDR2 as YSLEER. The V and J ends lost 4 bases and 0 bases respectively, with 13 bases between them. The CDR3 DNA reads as TGCGCCAGCAGCCCTGCGAGGGGGTTCTCCTACAATGAGCAGTTCTTC. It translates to CASSPARGFSYNEQFF.

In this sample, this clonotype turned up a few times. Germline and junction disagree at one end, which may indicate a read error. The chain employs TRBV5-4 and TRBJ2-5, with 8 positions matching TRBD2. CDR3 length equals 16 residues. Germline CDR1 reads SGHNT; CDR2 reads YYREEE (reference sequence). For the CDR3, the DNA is TGCGCCAGCAGCCAAAGGGGGGTGGGACTAGTTGAGACCCAGTACTTC. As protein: CASSQRGVGLVETQYF.

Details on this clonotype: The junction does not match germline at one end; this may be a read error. CDR3 coding DNA: TGCAATCCTAATGAAAAACTGTTTTTT. Its protein product is CNPNEKLFF. The chain is built from TRBV11-2 and TRBJ1-4; no firm D call. This CDR3 contains 9 residues. CDR1 and CDR2 from the germline V gene are SGHAT and FQNNGV.